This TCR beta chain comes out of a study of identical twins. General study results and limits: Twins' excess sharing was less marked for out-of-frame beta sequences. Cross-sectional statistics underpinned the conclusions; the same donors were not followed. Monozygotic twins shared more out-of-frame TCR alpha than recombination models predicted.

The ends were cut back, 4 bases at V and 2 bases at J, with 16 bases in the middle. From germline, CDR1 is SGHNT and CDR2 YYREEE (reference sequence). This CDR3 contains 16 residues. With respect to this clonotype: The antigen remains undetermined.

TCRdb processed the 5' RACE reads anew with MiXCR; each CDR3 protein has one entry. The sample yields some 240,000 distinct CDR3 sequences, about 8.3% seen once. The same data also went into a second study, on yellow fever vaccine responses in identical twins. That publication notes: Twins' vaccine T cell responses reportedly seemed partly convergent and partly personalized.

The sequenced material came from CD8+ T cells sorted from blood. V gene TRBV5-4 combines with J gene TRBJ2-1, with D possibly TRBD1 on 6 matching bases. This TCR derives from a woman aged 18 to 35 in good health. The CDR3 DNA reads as TGTGCCAGCAGCCCCACCGGACAGCTGACCTACAATGAGCAGTTCTTC. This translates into CASSPTGQLTYNEQFF.